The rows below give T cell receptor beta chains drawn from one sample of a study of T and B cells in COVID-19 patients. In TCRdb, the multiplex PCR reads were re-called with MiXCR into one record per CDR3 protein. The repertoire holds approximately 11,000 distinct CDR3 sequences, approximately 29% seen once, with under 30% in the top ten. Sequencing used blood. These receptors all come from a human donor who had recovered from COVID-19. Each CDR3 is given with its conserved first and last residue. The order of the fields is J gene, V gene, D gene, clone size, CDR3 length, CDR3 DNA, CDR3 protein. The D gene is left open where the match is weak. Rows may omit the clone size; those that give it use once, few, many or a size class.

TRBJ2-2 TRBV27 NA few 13 TGTGCCAGCAGTGGGGAAAGCACCGGGGAGCTGTTTTTT CASSGESTGELFF
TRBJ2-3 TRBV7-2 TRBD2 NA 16 TGTGCCAGCAGCTTAGATAGCGGGAGGGGCACAGATACGCAGTATTTT CASSLDSGRGTDTQYF
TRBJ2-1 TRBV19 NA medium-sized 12 TGTGCCAGTAGTATTGGCTTCAATGAGCAGTTCTTC CASSIGFNEQFF
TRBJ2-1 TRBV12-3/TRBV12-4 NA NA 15 TGTGCCAGCTCCCCAACAGGTAAATCCTACAATGAGCAGTTCTTC CASSPTGKSYNEQFF
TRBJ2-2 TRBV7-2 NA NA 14 TGTGCCAGCAGCCTGGGGCAAAACACCGGGGAGCTGTTTTTT CASSLGQNTGELFF
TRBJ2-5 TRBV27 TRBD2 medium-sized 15 TGTGCCAGCAGGGAGTGGTCTAGCGGACAAGAGACCCAGTACTTC CASREWSSGQETQYF
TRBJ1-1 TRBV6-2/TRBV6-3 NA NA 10 TGTGCCAGCCGATTCTCTGAAGCTTTCTTT CASRFSEAFF
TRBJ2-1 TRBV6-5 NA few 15 TGTGCCAGCAGCTCCGGAAGGTTTCGGTTTAATGAGCAGTTCTTC CASSSGRFRFNEQFF
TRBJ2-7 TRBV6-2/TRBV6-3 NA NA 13 TGTGCCAGCAGAACACCCGGCTTCTACGAGCAGTACTTC CASRTPGFYEQYF
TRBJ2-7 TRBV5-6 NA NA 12 TGTGCCAGCAGCCGGTGGGCCTACGAGCAGTACTTC CASSRWAYEQYF
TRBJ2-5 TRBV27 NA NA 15 TGTGCCAGCAGTGATCCCGGAAAGCTACAAGAGACCCAGTACTTC CASSDPGKLQETQYF
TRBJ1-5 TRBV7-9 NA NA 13 TGTGCCAGAATCAGACAAAGCAATCAGCCCCAGCATTTT CARIRQSNQPQHF
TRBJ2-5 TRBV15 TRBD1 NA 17 TGTGCCACCAGCAGAGAGGCTCAGGGGGCTGTAGTGGAGACCCAGTACTTC CATSREAQGAVVETQYF
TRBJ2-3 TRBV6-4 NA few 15 TGTGCCAGCAGTGACTCGAACGGGGGCGCAGATACGCAGTATTTT CASSDSNGGADTQYF
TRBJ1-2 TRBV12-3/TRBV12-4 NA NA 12 TGTGCCAGCACGGAGTTACGCTATGGCTACACCTTC CASTELRYGYTF
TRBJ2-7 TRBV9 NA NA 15 TGTGCCAGCAGCGTAGAAGGGGACACTCACTACGAGCAGTACTTC CASSVEGDTHYEQYF
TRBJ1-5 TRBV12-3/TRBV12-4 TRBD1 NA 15 TGTGCCAGCAGTGGAGATGGGACAGTCAATCAGCCCCAGCATTTT CASSGDGTVNQPQHF
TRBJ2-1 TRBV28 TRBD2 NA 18 TGTGCCAGCAGTCCTCCCCCACTACTAGCGGGAAAAAGGGATGAGCAGTTCTTC CASSPPPLLAGKRDEQFF
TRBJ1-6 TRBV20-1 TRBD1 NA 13 TGCAGTGCAGGGGGCGCCTATAATTCACCCCTCCACTTT CSAGGAYNSPLHF
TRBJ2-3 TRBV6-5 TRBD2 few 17 TGTGCCAGCAGGCGCGGGACTAGCGGGGCTAGCACAGATACGCAGTATTTT CASRRGTSGASTDTQYF
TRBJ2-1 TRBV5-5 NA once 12 TGCGCCAGCAGCTTGGTAGACAATGAGCAGTTCTTC CASSLVDNEQFF
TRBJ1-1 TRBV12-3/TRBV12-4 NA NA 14 TGTGCCAGCAGTCCCGACCCCCAGGGGACTGAAGCTTTCTTT CASSPDPQGTEAFF
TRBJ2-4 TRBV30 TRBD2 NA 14 TGTGCCCACAGTACGGGGGGGAGTGTCCATGAGCAGTACTTC CAHSTGGSVHEQYF
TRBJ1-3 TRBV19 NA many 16 TGTGCCAGTAGTATACCCGGACGGAACTCTGGAAACACCATATATTTT CASSIPGRNSGNTIYF
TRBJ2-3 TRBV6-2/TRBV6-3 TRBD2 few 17 TGTGCCAGCAGTTCTGTACTAGCGGGACGATACACAGATACGCAGTATTTT CASSSVLAGRYTDTQYF
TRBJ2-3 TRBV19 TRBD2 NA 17 TGTGCCAGTAGTACACCGGCTAGCGGGACGAGCACAGATACGCAGTATTTT CASSTPASGTSTDTQYF
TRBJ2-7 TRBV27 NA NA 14 TGTGCCAGCAGTCTCTCCGGTAGGACCTACGAGCAGTACTTC CASSLSGRTYEQYF
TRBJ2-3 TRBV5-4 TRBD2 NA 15 TGTGCCAGCAGCAGGACTAGCGGATCCACAGATACGCAGTATTTT CASSRTSGSTDTQYF
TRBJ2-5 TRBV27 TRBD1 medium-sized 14 TGTGCCAGCAGAACAGGGGGCGTGGTGGAGACCCAGTACTTC CASRTGGVVETQYF